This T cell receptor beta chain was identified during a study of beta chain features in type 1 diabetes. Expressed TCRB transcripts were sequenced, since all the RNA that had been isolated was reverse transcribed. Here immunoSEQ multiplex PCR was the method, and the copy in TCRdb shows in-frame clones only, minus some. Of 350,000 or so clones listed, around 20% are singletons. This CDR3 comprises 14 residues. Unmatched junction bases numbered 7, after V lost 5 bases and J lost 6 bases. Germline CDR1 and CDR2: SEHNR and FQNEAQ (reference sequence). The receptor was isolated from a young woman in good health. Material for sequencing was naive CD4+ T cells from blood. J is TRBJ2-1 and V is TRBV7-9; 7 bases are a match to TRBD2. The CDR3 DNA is TGTGCCAGCAGCGCAGGACTAGGCTCCAATGAGCAGTTCTTC. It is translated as CASSAGLGSNEQFF. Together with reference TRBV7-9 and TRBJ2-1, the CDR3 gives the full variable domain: DTGVSQNPRHKITKRGQNVTFRCDPISEHNRLYWYRQTLGQGPEFLTYFQNEAQLEKSRLLSDRFSAERPKGSFSTLEIQRTEQGDSAMYLCASSAGLGSNEQFFGPGTRLTVL.